This is a list of T cell receptor beta chains from one sample in a study of blood T cells in healthy people across ages. TCRdb re-called the 5' RACE reads through MiXCR, storing one row per CDR3 protein. The data show approximately 810,000 distinct CDR3 sequences, with roughly 34% seen just once and around 13% held by the top ten. The source material was blood. Receptors were obtained from a man younger than 35 in good health. Both conserved end residues are part of each CDR3. The D gene is left open where the match is weak. The size of a clone is reported for some rows only, either as once, few or many, or as a class for expanded clones.

d_call	cdr3_length	clone_size	v_call	j_call	cdr3_nt	cdr3_aa
TRBD1	14	NA	TRBV2	TRBJ1-2	TGTGCCAGCAGCCGGGACAGGGGGCGAATTGGCTACACCTTC	CASSRDRGRIGYTF
NA	15	NA	TRBV9	TRBJ1-4	TGTGCCAGCAGCGCAAGACGGGGGGGTAATGAAAAACTGTTTTTT	CASSARRGGNEKLFF
NA	12	few	TRBV27	TRBJ1-2	TGTGCCAGCAGCGGAACAGGGAATGGCTACACCTTC	CASSGTGNGYTF
TRBD1	14	NA	TRBV20-1	TRBJ1-1	TGCAGTGCCTCCGGAGGGGGCGGGGGGACTGAAGCTTTCTTT	CSASGGGGGTEAFF
NA	15	NA	TRBV7-3	TRBJ1-6	TGTGCCAGCAGCGCTACGACAGTGTTGGGATCACCCCTCCACTTT	CASSATTVLGSPLHF
NA	14	many	TRBV7-2	TRBJ2-3	TGTGCCAGCAGCTTTCGGGGTCCGGAGGATACGCAGTATTTT	CASSFRGPEDTQYF
NA	12	many	TRBV7-9	TRBJ2-3	TGTGCCAGCAGCACGACCCTAGATACGCAGTATTTT	CASSTTLDTQYF
TRBD1	14	NA	TRBV7-9	TRBJ1-4	TGTGCCAGCAGCTTTGACAGGGGCCGGGGAAAACTGTTTTTT	CASSFDRGRGKLFF
NA	16	many	TRBV7-2	TRBJ1-5	TGTGCCAGCAGCTTAGTCCCGGGTCGACGCAATCAGCCCCAGCATTTT	CASSLVPGRRNQPQHF
NA	16	few	TRBV7-9	TRBJ2-1	TGTGCCAGCATCGTAGGGGACCTGAGCTCCTACAATGAGCAGTTCTTC	CASIVGDLSSYNEQFF
TRBD2	16	many	TRBV11-2	TRBJ2-1	TGTGCCAGCAGCTATCAGCGGGGGGGCTTCTTCAATGAGCAGTTCTTC	CASSYQRGGFFNEQFF
TRBD1	16	few	TRBV27	TRBJ1-5	TGTGCCAGCAGTTTGGTAGCAGGGGGAAGCAATCAGCCCCAGCATTTT	CASSLVAGGSNQPQHF
TRBD2	22	few	TRBV11-2	TRBJ2-7	TGTGCCAGCAGCTTACTCCTCGGCGGGACATTCATTAGCGGGGGTCCCTACAATGAGCAGTACTTC	CASSLLLGGTFISGGPYNEQYF
NA	15	NA	TRBV5-5	TRBJ2-5	TGTGCCAGCAGCCTTAGCCGAGGCCGGGGCCCTACCCAGTACTTC	CASSLSRGRGPTQYF
NA	12	NA	TRBV7-2	TRBJ2-5	TGTGCCAGCAGCCAACCTAGTAATGAGCAGTACTTC	CASSQPSNEQYF
NA	11	many	TRBV12-5	TRBJ2-7	TGTGCTAGTGGTTTGGTTTACGAGCAGTACTTC	CASGLVYEQYF
NA	16	many	TRBV28	TRBJ2-3	TGTGCCAGCAGTTCCCAACACGGAATCAGCACAGATACGCAGTATTTT	CASSSQHGISTDTQYF
NA	14	many	TRBV12-3/TRBV12-4	TRBJ2-3	TGTGCCAGCAGTTTAGAGGCAGGCACAGATACGCAGTATTTT	CASSLEAGTDTQYF
NA	14	NA	TRBV4-3	TRBJ2-3	TGCGCCAGCAGCCAAGGCAGACCAACAGATACGCAGTATTTT	CASSQGRPTDTQYF
NA	16	many	TRBV21-1	TRBJ2-1	TGTGCCAGCAGCAAGGGTAGGGGACAGGGTGATAGGGAGCAGTTCTTC	CASSKGRGQGDREQFF
NA	14	NA	TRBV5-1	TRBJ1-2	TGCGCCAGCAGCGTGGATGGGGCAGGCCGAGGCTACACCTTC	CASSVDGAGRGYTF
NA	16	NA	TRBV20-1	TRBJ2-1	TGCAGTGCTAGAGATGCAGGCTACTCGACCTACAATGAGCAGTTCTTC	CSARDAGYSTYNEQFF
NA	15	many	TRBV20-1	TRBJ2-7	TGCAGTGCTAGGGGGGATGTTGGTCAGGGCTACGAGCAGTACTTC	CSARGDVGQGYEQYF
NA	14	NA	TRBV4-2	TRBJ1-2	TGTGCCAGCAGCCAAGAGGGGATTTTTGATGGCTACACCTTC	CASSQEGIFDGYTF
NA	15	NA	TRBV7-2	TRBJ1-1	TGTGCCAGCAGCTTATCTACCAGGGGTTTGAATGTGGCTTTCTTT	CASSLSTRGLNVAFF
NA	13	NA	TRBV7-2	TRBJ2-4	TGTGCCAGCAGCGTATCCTATGTCGGGAAGCAGTACTTC	CASSVSYVGKQYF
TRBD1	15	many	TRBV5-1	TRBJ1-2	TGCGCCAGCAGCTTACAGGGGGCCGAACACTATGGCTACACCTTC	CASSLQGAEHYGYTF
TRBD1	15	NA	TRBV12-3/TRBV12-4	TRBJ2-1	TGTGCCAGCAGTTTCTCAGGGGGTCCGGGCAATGAGCAGTTCTTC	CASSFSGGPGNEQFF
TRBD1	17	many	TRBV27	TRBJ2-3	TGTGCCAGCAGTTCGATCTCCGGACAGGGTTACACAGATACGCAGTATTTT	CASSSISGQGYTDTQYF
NA	17	many	TRBV20-1	TRBJ2-7	TGCAGTGCTCAAACTCCAGGGGAACCGACAACCCCCTACGAGCAGTACTTC	CSAQTPGEPTTPYEQYF
TRBD1	17	many	TRBV12-3/TRBV12-4	TRBJ2-1	TGTGCCAGCACCTCTACGAGGCCGGGACAGGGGACAAATGAGCAGTTCTTC	CASTSTRPGQGTNEQFF
NA	15	many	TRBV6-6	TRBJ2-1	TGTGCCACCTGTCTGAGCGGCGGACCTATTAATGAGCAGTTCTTC	CATCLSGGPINEQFF
NA	16	NA	TRBV3-1	TRBJ1-5	TGTGCCAGCAGCCAGAGTAGGGGTCGTAGCAATCAGCCCCAGCATTTT	CASSQSRGRSNQPQHF
NA	15	few	TRBV12-3/TRBV12-4	TRBJ1-6	TGTGCCGTCCGGGAGGCCGGGAGGTATAATTCACCCCTCCACTTT	CAVREAGRYNSPLHF
NA	15	NA	TRBV6-5	TRBJ2-7	TGTGCCAGCAGTTACTCTTACGGGTACTCCTACGAGCAGTACTTC	CASSYSYGYSYEQYF
TRBD2	17	NA	TRBV5-1	TRBJ2-5	TGCGCCAGCAGCTTGGAGGTTGGAGCGGGGGGAAGCAATGAGCAGTACTTC	CASSLEVGAGGSNEQYF
TRBD1	14	NA	TRBV29-1	TRBJ2-4	TGCAGCGTCCCCGGGACAGGGTATGGAGGAGAGCAGTACTTC	CSVPGTGYGGEQYF
TRBD1	14	few	TRBV20-1	TRBJ2-5	TGCAGTGCCGGGGCAGGGGGCCCCCGGGAGACCCAGTACTTC	CSAGAGGPRETQYF
NA	14	NA	TRBV7-3	TRBJ2-1	TGTGCCAGCAGATTAGATGGCCGTGGCAATGAGCAGTTCTTC	CASRLDGRGNEQFF
NA	13	NA	TRBV5-1	TRBJ1-1	TGCGCCAGCAGCTTGGCCCCCATGAGTGAAGCTTTCTTT	CASSLAPMSEAFF
NA	13	many	TRBV12-3/TRBV12-4	TRBJ2-5	TGTGCCAGCAGTTTAGCGCTGATGGAGACCCAGTACTTC	CASSLALMETQYF
NA	14	NA	TRBV6-6	TRBJ2-5	TGTGCCAGCAGTTCTATCGGGGGGCGGGAGACCCAGTACTTC	CASSSIGGRETQYF
NA	15	NA	TRBV4-1	TRBJ1-1	TGCGCCAGCAGCCAAGAGATTTCAGGGGTCCTGCGAGCTTTCTTT	CASSQEISGVLRAFF
TRBD2	15	NA	TRBV5-6	TRBJ2-7	TGTGCCAGCAGCTCCCTTACTAGCGGTTACTACGAGCAGTACTTC	CASSSLTSGYYEQYF
NA	15	NA	TRBV19	TRBJ2-3	TGTGCCAGTAGTTTGGAGGGGGGTGGCACAGATACGCAGTATTTT	CASSLEGGGTDTQYF
NA	18	many	TRBV21-1	TRBJ2-4	TGTGCCAGCAGCATCGACCGGACAGGGAGCTTGACCAAAAACATTCAGTACTTC	CASSIDRTGSLTKNIQYF
TRBD2	16	once	TRBV12-3/TRBV12-4	TRBJ2-5	TGTGCCAGCAGTACCTCTAGCGGGGGGATCCAAGAGACCCAGTACTTC	CASSTSSGGIQETQYF
NA	14	once	TRBV13	TRBJ2-1	TGTGCCAGCAGACGCGGAGTAGGCCACAATGAGCAGTTCTTC	CASRRGVGHNEQFF
TRBD1	15	few	TRBV5-5	TRBJ1-2	TGTGCCAGCAGCTTACGGACAGGGGATGACTATGGCTACACCTTC	CASSLRTGDDYGYTF
NA	14	NA	TRBV7-2	TRBJ1-4	TGTGCCAGCAGCTTTGCCAGGGTTAATGAAAAACTGTTTTTT	CASSFARVNEKLFF